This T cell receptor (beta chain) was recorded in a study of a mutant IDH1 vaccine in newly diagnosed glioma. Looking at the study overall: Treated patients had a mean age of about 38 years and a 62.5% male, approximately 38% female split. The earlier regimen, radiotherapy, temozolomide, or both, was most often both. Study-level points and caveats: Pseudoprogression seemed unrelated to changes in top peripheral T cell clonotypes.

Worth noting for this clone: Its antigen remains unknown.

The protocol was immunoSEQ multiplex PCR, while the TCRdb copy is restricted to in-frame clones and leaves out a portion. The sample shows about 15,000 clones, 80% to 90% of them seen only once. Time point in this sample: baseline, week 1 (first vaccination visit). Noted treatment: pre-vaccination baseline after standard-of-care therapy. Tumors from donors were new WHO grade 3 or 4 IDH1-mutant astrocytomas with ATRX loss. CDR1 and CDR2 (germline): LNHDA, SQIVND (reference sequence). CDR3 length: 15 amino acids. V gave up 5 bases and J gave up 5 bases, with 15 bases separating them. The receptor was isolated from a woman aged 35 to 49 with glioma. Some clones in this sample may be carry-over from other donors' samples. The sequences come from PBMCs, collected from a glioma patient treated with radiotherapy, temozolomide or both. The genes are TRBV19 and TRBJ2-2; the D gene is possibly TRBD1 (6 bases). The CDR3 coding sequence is TGTGCCAGTAGTGCCACAGGGTTGTGGACCGGGGAGCTGTTTTTT. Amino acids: CASSATGLWTGELFF.